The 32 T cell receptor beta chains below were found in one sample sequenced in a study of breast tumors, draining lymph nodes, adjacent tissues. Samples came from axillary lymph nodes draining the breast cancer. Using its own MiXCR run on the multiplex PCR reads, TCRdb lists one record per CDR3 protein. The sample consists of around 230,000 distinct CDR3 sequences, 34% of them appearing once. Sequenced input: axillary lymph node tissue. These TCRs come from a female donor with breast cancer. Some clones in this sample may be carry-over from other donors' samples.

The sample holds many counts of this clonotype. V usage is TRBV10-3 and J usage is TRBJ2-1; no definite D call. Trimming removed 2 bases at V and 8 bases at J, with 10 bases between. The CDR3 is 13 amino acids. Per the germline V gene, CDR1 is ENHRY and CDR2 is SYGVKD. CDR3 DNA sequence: TGTGCCATCAGTGAGACACCAGTTGATGAGCAGTTCTTC. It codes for CAISETPVDEQFF.

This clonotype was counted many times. CDR3 DNA sequence: TGCAGTGCATCCGACCCAGCAAGGTCGACAGATACGCAGTATTTT. Its translation: CSASDPARSTDTQYF. V and J are TRBV20-1 and TRBJ2-3, with D uncertain. Germline assignment: CDR1 DFQATT and CDR2 SNEGSKA (reference sequence). V dropped 6 bases and J dropped 3 bases, with 19 bases sitting between them. The CDR3 covers 15 residues.

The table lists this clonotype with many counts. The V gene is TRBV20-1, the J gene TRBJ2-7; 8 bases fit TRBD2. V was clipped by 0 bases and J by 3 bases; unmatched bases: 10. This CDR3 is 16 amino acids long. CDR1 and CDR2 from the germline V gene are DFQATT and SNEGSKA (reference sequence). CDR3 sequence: CSARDEKRGIDYEQYF. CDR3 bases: TGCAGTGCTAGAGATGAGAAGCGGGGGATCGACTACGAGCAGTACTTC.

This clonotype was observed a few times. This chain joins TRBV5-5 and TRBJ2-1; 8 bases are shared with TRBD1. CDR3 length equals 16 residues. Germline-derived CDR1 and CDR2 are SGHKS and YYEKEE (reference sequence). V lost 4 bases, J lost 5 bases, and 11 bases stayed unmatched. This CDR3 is CASSPTPGQGNNEQFF. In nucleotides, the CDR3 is TGTGCCAGCAGCCCGACGCCCGGACAGGGCAACAATGAGCAGTTCTTC. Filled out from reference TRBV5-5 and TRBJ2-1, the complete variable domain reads DAGVTQSPTHLIKTRGQQVTLRCSPISGHKSVSWYQQVLGQGPQFIFQYYEKEERGRGNFPDRFSARQFPNYSSELNVNALLLGDSALYLCASSPTPGQGNNEQFFGPGTRLTVL.

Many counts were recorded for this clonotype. CDR3 bases: TGTGCCAGTAGTATAGGTCCCCTTCAGGGAAGCGAAAAACTGTTTTTT. As protein: CASSIGPLQGSEKLFF. This chain joins TRBV19 and TRBJ1-4; a possible D gene is TRBD1 (5 bases). V was cut by 1 base and J by 8 bases, with 17 bases left in between. CDR3 length equals 16 residues. In germline, CDR1 is LNHDA, CDR2 SQIVND (reference sequence).

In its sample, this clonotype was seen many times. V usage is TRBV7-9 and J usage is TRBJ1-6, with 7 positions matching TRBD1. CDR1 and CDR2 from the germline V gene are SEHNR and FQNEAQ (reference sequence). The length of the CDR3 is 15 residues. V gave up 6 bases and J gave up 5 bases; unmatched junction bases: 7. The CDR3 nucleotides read TGTGCCAGCAGTTCAACAGGGGAAGATAATTCACCCCTCCACTTT. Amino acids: CASSSTGEDNSPLHF.

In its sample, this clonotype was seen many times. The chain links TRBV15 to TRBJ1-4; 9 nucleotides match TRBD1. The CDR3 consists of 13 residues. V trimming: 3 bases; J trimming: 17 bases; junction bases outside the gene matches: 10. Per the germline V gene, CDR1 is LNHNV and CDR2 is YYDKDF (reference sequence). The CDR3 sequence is CATSRGTGGGSFF. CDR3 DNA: TGTGCCACCAGCAGGGGTACAGGGGGCGGCAGCTTTTTT.

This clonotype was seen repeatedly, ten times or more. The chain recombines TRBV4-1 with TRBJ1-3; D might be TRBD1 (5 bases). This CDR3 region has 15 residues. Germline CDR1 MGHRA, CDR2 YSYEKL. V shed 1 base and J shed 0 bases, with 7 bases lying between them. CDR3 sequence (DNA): TGCGCCAGCAGCCAAGGGGACGTCTCTGGAAACACCATATATTTT. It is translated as CASSQGDVSGNTIYF.

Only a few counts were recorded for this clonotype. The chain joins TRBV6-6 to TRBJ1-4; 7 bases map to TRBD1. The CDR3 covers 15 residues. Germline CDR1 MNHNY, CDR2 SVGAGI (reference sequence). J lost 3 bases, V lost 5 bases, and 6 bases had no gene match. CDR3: CASSHQGGANEKLFF. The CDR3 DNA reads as TGTGCCAGCAGTCACCAGGGGGGCGCTAATGAAAAACTGTTTTTT.

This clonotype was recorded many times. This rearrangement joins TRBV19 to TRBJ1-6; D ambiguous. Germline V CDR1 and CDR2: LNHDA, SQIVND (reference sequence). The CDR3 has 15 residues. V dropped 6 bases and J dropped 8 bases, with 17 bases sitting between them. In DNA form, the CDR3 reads TGTGCCAGTAGATCCAGCCCCCGTTGGGATTCACCCCTCCACTTT. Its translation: CASRSSPRWDSPLHF.

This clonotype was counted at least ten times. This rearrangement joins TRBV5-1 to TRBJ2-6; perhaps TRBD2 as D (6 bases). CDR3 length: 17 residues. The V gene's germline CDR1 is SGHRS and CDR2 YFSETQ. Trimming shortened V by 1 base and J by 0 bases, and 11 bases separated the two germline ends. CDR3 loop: CASSLWDGSSGANVLTF. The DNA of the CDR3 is TGCGCCAGCAGCTTGTGGGACGGGAGCTCTGGGGCCAACGTCCTGACTTTC. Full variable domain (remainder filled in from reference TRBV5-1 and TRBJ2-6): KAGVTQTPRYLIKTRGQQVTLSCSPISGHRSVSWYQQTPGQGLQFLFEYFSETQRNKGNFPGRFSGRQFSNSRSEMNVSTLELGDSALYLCASSLWDGSSGANVLTFGAGSRLTVL.

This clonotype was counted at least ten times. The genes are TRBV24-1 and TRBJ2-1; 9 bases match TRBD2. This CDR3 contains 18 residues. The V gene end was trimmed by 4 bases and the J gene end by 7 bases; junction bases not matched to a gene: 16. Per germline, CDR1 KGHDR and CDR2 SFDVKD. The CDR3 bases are TGTGCCACCAGTGAGTACCCTATGGGGCGGGAGGGCCGAAATGAGCAGTTCTTC. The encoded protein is CATSEYPMGREGRNEQFF.

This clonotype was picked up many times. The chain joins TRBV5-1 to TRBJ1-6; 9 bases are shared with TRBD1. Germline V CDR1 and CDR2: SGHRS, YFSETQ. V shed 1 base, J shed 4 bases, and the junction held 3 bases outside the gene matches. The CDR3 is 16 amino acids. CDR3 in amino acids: CASSLMDRGYNSPLHF. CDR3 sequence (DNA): TGCGCCAGCAGCTTGATGGACAGGGGTTATAATTCACCCCTCCACTTT.

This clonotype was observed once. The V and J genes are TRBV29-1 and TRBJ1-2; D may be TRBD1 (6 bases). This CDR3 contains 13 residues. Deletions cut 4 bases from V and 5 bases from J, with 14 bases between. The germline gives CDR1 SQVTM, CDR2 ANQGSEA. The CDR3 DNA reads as TGCAGCGTTGGGGGATCACAGGGTTATGGCTACACCTTC. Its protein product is CSVGGSQGYGYTF.

CDR3 amino acids: CASSFSSGTKTYEQYF. In nucleotides, the CDR3 is TGTGCCAGCAGTTTTTCATCCGGGACCAAAACCTACGAGCAGTACTTC. The chain recombines TRBV27 with TRBJ2-7, with D perhaps matching TRBD1 or TRBD2 (5 bases each). Germline V CDR1 and CDR2: MNHEY, SMNVEV (reference sequence). Deletions cut 3 bases from V and 2 bases from J, with 17 bases between. CDR3 length: 16 residues.

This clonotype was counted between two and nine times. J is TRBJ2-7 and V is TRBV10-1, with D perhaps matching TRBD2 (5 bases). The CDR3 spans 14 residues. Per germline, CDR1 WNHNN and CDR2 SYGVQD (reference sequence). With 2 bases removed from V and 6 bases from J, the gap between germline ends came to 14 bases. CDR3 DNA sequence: TGCGCCAGCAGTGAGGGGAGTCTAATCGCCGAGCAGTACTTC. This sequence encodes CASSEGSLIAEQYF.

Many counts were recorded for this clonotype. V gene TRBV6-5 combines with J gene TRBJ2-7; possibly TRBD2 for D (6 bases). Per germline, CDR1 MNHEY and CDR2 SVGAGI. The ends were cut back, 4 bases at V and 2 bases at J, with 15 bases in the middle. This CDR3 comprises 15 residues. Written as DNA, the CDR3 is TGTGCCAGCAGTTTACGGGACTCGGCGCCCTACGAGCAGTACTTC. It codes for CASSLRDSAPYEQYF.

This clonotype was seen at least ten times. CDR3 loop: CASSHTYSDGETQYF. Here the CDR3 DNA reads TGTGCCAGTAGCCACACATACTCGGATGGAGAGACCCAGTACTTC. The chain links TRBV19 to TRBJ2-5; D is uncertain. CDR3 length equals 15 residues. Germline CDR1 and CDR2: LNHDA and SQIVND (reference sequence). Trimming stripped 6 bases from V and 4 bases from J, with 18 bases between. Variable domain in full (rest from reference TRBV19 and TRBJ2-5): DGGITQSPKYLFRKEGQNVTLSCEQNLNHDAMYWYRQDPGQGLRLIYYSQIVNDFQKGDIAEGYSVSREKKESFPLTVTSAQKNPTAFYLCASSHTYSDGETQYFGPGTRLLVL.

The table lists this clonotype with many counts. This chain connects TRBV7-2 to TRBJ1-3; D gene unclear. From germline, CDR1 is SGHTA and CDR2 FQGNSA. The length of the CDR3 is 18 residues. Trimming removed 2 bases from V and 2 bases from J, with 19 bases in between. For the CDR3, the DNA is TGTGCCAGCAGCTTATTACCCCGGGCCCTTGTGCCTGGAAACACCATATATTTT. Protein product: CASSLLPRALVPGNTIYF.

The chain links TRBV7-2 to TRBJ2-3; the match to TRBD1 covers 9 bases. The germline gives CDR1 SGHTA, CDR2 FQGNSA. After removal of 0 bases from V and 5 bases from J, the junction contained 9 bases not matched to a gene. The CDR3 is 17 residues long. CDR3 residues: CASSLADRGDRGDTQYF. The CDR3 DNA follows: TGTGCCAGCAGCTTAGCCGACAGGGGGGACCGGGGAGATACGCAGTATTTT.

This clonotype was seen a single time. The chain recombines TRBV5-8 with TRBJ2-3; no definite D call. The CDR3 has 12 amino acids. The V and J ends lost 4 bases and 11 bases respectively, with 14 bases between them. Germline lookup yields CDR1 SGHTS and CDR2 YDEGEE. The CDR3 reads CASSRTVGEQYF. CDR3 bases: TGTGCCAGCAGCAGAACAGTGGGTGAGCAGTATTTT.

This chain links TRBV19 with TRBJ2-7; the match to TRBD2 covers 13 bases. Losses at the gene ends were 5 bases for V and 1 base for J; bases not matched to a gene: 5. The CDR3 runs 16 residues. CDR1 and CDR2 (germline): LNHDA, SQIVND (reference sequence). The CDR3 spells CASSLEGLAGSYEQYF. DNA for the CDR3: TGTGCCAGTAGTCTGGAGGGACTAGCGGGATCCTACGAGCAGTACTTC.

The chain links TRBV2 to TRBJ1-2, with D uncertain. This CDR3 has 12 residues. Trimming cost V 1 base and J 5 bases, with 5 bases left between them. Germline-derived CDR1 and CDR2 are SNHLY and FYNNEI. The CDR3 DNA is TGTGCCAGCAGTGAAGTTGGGTATGGCTACACCTTC. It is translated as CASSEVGYGYTF.

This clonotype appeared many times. CDR3 in amino acids: CASLVAINEQFF. CDR3 DNA: TGTGCCAGCTTGGTAGCGATTAATGAGCAGTTCTTC. The rearrangement uses TRBV2 and TRBJ2-1; tentatively, D is TRBD2 (5 bases). CDR3 length: 12 residues. Germline loops: CDR1 SNHLY, CDR2 FYNNEI. Between the trimmed V and J ends, which lost 8 bases and 7 bases, there was a span of 12 bases.

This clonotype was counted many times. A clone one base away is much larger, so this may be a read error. CDR3 nucleotides: TGTGCCAGCAGCTTAGTCCCTAGCGGGGGAGAGACCCAGCACTTC. Protein sequence: CASSLVPSGGETQHF. The chain links TRBV7-2 to TRBJ2-5; 10 bases match TRBD2. This CDR3 comprises 15 residues. Germline CDR1 SGHTA, CDR2 FQGNSA.

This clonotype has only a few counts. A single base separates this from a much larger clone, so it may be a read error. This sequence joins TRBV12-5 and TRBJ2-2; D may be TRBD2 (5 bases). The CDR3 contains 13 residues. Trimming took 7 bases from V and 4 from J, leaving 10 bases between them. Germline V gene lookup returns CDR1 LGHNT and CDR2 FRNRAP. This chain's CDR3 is CASESGGTGELFF. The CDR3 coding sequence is TGTGCTAGTGAGAGCGGTGGCACCGGGGAGCTGTTTTTT.

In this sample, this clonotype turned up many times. CDR3 amino acids: CASSRTSGGADTGELFF. CDR3 nucleotide sequence: TGCGCCAGCAGCCGGACTAGCGGGGGGGCCGACACCGGGGAGCTGTTTTTT. The chain is built from TRBV5-1 and TRBJ2-2; 15 nucleotides match TRBD2. The germline V gene has CDR1 SGHRS and CDR2 YFSETQ. V trimming: 4 bases; J trimming: 3 bases; junction bases outside the gene matches: 4. CDR3 length: 17 residues.

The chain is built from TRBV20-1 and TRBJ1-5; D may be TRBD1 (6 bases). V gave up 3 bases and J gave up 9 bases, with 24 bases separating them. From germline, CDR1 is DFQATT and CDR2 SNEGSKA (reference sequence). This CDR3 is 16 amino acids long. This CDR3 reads CSARGGGAGAFWPQHF. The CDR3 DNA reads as TGCAGTGCTAGGGGGGGGGGCGCGGGGGCTTTTTGGCCCCAGCATTTT.

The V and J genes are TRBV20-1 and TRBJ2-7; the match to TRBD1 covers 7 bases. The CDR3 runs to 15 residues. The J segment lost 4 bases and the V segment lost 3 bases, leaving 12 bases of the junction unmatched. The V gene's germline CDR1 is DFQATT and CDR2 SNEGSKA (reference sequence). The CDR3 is CSASGSTGPPYEQYF. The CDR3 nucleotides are TGCAGTGCTAGTGGTTCGACAGGGCCACCTTACGAGCAGTACTTC.

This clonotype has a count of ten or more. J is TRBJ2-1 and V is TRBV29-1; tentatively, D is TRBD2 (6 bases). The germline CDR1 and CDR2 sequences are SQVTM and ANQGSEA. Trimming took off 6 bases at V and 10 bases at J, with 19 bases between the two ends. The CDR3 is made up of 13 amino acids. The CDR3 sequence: CSVTSGRVGEQFF. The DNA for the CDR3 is TGCAGCGTCACCAGCGGGCGGGTGGGGGAGCAGTTCTTC.

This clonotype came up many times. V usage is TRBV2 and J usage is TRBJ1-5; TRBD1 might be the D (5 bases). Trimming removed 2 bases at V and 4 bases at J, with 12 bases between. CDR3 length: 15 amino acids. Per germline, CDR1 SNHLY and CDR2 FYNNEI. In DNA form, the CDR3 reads TGTGCCAGCAGTGAAAGGGAGGGGCTTAATCAGCCCCAGCATTTT. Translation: CASSEREGLNQPQHF.

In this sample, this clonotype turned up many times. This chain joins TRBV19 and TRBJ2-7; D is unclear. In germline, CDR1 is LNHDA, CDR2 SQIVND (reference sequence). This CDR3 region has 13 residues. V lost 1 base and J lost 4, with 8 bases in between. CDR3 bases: TGTGCCAGTAGTATAGCACTTATATACGAGCAGTACTTC. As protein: CASSIALIYEQYF.